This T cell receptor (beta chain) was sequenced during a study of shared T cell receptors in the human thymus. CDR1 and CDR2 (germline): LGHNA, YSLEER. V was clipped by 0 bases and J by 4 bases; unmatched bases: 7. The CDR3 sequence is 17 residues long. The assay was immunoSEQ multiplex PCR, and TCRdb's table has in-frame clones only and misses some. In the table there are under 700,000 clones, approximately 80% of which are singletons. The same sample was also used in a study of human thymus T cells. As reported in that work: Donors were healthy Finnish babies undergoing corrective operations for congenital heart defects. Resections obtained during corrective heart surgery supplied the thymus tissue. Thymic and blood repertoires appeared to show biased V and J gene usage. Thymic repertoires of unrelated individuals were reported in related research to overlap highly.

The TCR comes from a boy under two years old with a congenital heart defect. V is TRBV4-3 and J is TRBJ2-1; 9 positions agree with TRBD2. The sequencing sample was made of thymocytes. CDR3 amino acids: CASSQDGAGGGYNEQFF. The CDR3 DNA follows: TGCGCCAGCAGCCAAGACGGAGCGGGAGGCGGATACAATGAGCAGTTCTTC.